The 4 T cell receptor beta chains below all came from one sample that was sequenced in a study of cytomegalovirus exposure and HLA in healthy donors (dated by TCRdb to the late 2010s). To prepare the library, the immunoSEQ multiplex PCR assay was applied. For the multiplex PCR, a mixture combining 60 forward primers for TCR Vbeta segments and 13 reverse primers for TCR Jbeta segments was used. The clones in this table, taken by TCRdb from immuneACCESS, are in-frame only. Not every clone is retained; where verified, under half of the shortfall comes from an unresolved V gene, and the cause of the rest is unknown. The sample table contains 70,000 to 90,000 clones; only one count was recorded for roughly two thirds of them. Roughly 4.4% of the sample comes from the top ten. Sample: PBMCs. The source of these receptors is a man aged 60 to 69 in good health and CMV-seropositive.

CDR3 sequence reads: CASSQSSRGGAKNIQYF. In DNA form, the CDR3 reads TGTGCCAGCAGCCAGTCATCTCGGGGTGGAGCCAAAAACATTCAGTACTTC. This sequence joins TRBV7-6 and TRBJ2-4; TRBD2 is a possible D gene (5 bases). Germline V gene lookup returns CDR1 SGHVS and CDR2 FNYEAQ. V was shortened by 5 bases and J by 0 bases, with 17 bases between the two germline ends. There are 17 residues in the CDR3. The full variable domain, rest sourced from reference TRBV7-6 and TRBJ2-4, is GAGVSQSPRYKVTKRGQDVALRCDPISGHVSLYWYRQALGQGPEFLTYFNYEAQQDKSGLPNDRFSAERPEGSISTLTIQRTEQRDSAMYRCASSQSSRGGAKNIQYFGAGTRLSVL.

This clone was detected a few times. This chain joins TRBV6-1 and TRBJ1-2; 7 positions agree with TRBD1. V was clipped by 8 bases and J by 2 bases; unmatched bases: 5. Looked up from germline, CDR1 is MNHNS and CDR2 is SASEGT. The CDR3 spans 13 residues. This chain's CDR3 is CASDPTGNYGYTF. The CDR3 DNA follows: TGTGCCAGCGACCCGACAGGGAACTATGGCTACACCTTC.

Of note for this clone: Germline is not matched at one junction end, which may reflect a read error. The chain is built from TRBV7-6 and TRBJ1-5; D might be TRBD1 (5 bases). Germline CDR1 SGHVS, CDR2 FNYEAQ. This CDR3 comprises 16 residues. CDR3 sequence reads: CASSLAPGVGNQPQHF. The DNA of the CDR3 is TGTGCCAGCAGCCTAGCCCCGGGGGTAGGCAATCAGCCCCAGCATTTT. Combining the CDR3 with reference TRBV7-6 and TRBJ1-5 gives the whole variable domain GAGVSQSPRYKVTKRGQDVALRCDPISGHVSLYWYRQALGQGPEFLTYFNYEAQQDKSGLPNDRFSAERPEGSISTLTIQRTEQRDSAMYRCASSLAPGVGNQPQHFGDGTRLSIL.

The chain uses TRBV6-6 and TRBJ1-6, with D possibly matching TRBD1 (6 bases). CDR3 length equals 14 residues. Trimming took 8 bases from V and 5 from J, leaving 13 bases between them. Germline assignment: CDR1 MNHNY and CDR2 SVGAGI (reference sequence). This chain's CDR3 is CASLQGMNNSPLHF. The CDR3 DNA is TGTGCCAGCTTACAGGGAATGAATAATTCACCCCTCCACTTT.